The next 23 T cell receptor beta chains were all read from a single sample in a study of T cells in Graves' hyperthyroidism and ophthalmopathy. What was amplified from RNA transcripts were TCR beta CDR3 regions. The HTBI primer set served for first-round RT-PCR of the TCR CDR3. Each CDR3 protein is one row after TCRdb ran MiXCR on the multiplex PCR reads. Altogether about 640,000 distinct CDR3 sequences are present, around 20% being singletons, with the ten largest covering 30% to 40%. Input material: blood. The receptors shown here come from a man aged 30 to 45 with Graves' ophthalmopathy.

This clonotype was seen a few times. The chain links TRBV12-3 or TRBV12-4 to TRBJ2-5, with 8 bases identical to TRBD2. The CDR3 totals 14 residues. J was trimmed by 5 bases and V by 4 bases; bases with no gene match: 6. The CDR3 DNA sequence: TGTGCCAGCAGTTCGGGACTAGGGGGTGAGACCCAGTACTTC. Its protein product is CASSSGLGGETQYF.

V and J are TRBV6-1 and TRBJ2-5; 8 nucleotides match TRBD1. V lost 11 bases to trimming and J lost 1 base; unmatched junction nucleotides: 6. Germline V CDR1 and CDR2: MNHNS, SASEGT. The CDR3 has 13 residues. The DNA of the CDR3 is TGTGCCGGTGAAACAGGGGGCCAAGAGACCCAGTACTTC. Translating it yields CAGETGGQETQYF.

The V gene is TRBV9, the J gene TRBJ2-7; a possible D gene is TRBD2 (5 bases). Germline assignment: CDR1 SGDLS and CDR2 YYNGEE. Trimming pared 3 bases from V and 0 bases from J, leaving 16 bases between. The CDR3 runs 16 residues. This chain's CDR3 is CASSADPSYSSYEQYF. The CDR3 DNA follows: TGTGCCAGCAGCGCCGACCCTAGCTACAGCTCCTACGAGCAGTACTTC.

The genes are TRBV11-2 and TRBJ2-7; TRBD1 aligns across 7 bases. Per germline, CDR1 SGHAT and CDR2 FQNNGV. Trimming took 4 bases from V and 0 from J; bases not matched to a gene: 3. CDR3 length: 14 amino acids. The CDR3 DNA reads as TGTGCCAGCAGCTGGGGGACAGTCTCCTACGAGCAGTACTTC. This codes for CASSWGTVSYEQYF.

This clonotype was counted ten times or more. The chain combines TRBV28 with TRBJ2-7, with TRBD2 identical over 8 bases. The length of the CDR3 is 14 residues. Germline CDR1 and CDR2: MDHEN and SYDVKM. J gave up 6 bases and V 8 bases, and 12 bases lay outside the gene matches. The CDR3 nucleotides are TGTGCCAGCGGATACGAAGCGGGAGTCGGCGAGCAGTACTTC. It is translated as CASGYEAGVGEQYF.

This chain connects TRBV6-6 to TRBJ2-2, with D possibly matching TRBD2 (6 bases). Trimming shortened V by 0 bases and J by 8 bases, and 19 bases separated the two germline ends. In germline, CDR1 is MNHNY, CDR2 SVGAGI (reference sequence). The length of the CDR3 is 17 residues. The CDR3 sequence is CASSYSIAAAGSGELFF. CDR3 in DNA: TGTGCCAGCAGTTACTCGATTGCGGCTGCGGGGTCGGGGGAGCTGTTTTTT.

Many counts were recorded for this clonotype. V is TRBV30 and J is TRBJ1-2; TRBD1 is a possible D gene (5 bases). The CDR3 sequence is 14 residues long. Germline loops: CDR1 GTSNPN, CDR2 SVGIG (reference sequence). Between the trimmed V and J ends, which lost 1 base and 5 bases, there was a span of 14 bases. The CDR3 is CAWSGRQYSYGYTF. The DNA for the CDR3 is TGTGCCTGGAGTGGTAGACAGTATTCTTATGGCTACACCTTC.

CDR3 amino acids: CSVSPGTGNTEAFF. CDR3 coding DNA: TGCAGCGTCTCCCCCGGGACAGGGAACACTGAAGCTTTCTTT. This chain uses TRBV29-1 with TRBJ1-1; 8 nucleotides agree with TRBD1. Germline V gene sequence: CDR1 SQVTM, CDR2 ANQGSEA. Losses at the gene ends were 6 bases for V and 1 base for J; bases not matched to a gene: 7. The CDR3 totals 14 residues.

This clonotype was counted at least ten times. V usage is TRBV7-2 and J usage is TRBJ2-3, with 7 bases identical to TRBD2. The CDR3 runs 18 residues. CDR1 and CDR2 from the germline V gene are SGHTA and FQGNSA. V trimming: 5 bases; J trimming: 1 base; junction bases outside the gene matches: 15. CDR3 DNA sequence: TGTGCCAGCAGCCCGTATCCTCGTGCTAGCGGACGCACAGATACGCAGTATTTT. It translates to CASSPYPRASGRTDTQYF.

This clonotype was counted only a few times. The chain is built from TRBV20-1 and TRBJ1-5, with 7 bases matching TRBD1. Germline V lookup: CDR1 DFQATT, CDR2 SNEGSKA (reference sequence). The J segment lost 4 bases and the V segment lost 3 bases, leaving 9 bases of the junction unmatched. The CDR3 has 15 amino acids. CDR3 protein: CSASHGTELNQPQHF. CDR3 nucleotides: TGCAGTGCTAGCCACGGGACAGAATTAAATCAGCCCCAGCATTTT.

This clonotype was seen many times. The CDR3 nucleotides are TGTGCCAGCAGCTTAGAATACGTGAACACCGGGGAGCTGTTTTTT. This translates into CASSLEYVNTGELFF. The rearrangement links TRBV11-2 to TRBJ2-2; D gene ambiguous. This CDR3 is built from 15 residues. The ends were cut back, 0 bases at V and 1 base at J, with 6 bases in the middle. Germline loops: CDR1 SGHAT, CDR2 FQNNGV.

The chain carries TRBV15 and TRBJ2-1, with 8 nucleotides matching TRBD2. The CDR3 extends over 17 amino acids. The V and J ends lost 1 base and 3 bases, in that order; junction bases with no gene match: 8. Germline CDR1 reads LNHNV; CDR2 reads YYDKDF (reference sequence). The CDR3 loop reads CATSRGSGGRIYNEQFF. The CDR3 DNA sequence: TGTGCCACCAGCAGAGGTTCCGGCGGGAGGATCTACAATGAGCAGTTCTTC.

The rearrangement links TRBV19 to TRBJ2-7; a possible D gene is TRBD2 (6 bases). This CDR3 contains 14 residues. Trimming cost V 9 bases and J 2 bases, with 17 bases left between them. Germline V gene sequence: CDR1 LNHDA, CDR2 SQIVND (reference sequence). CDR3 region: CASVKGLLPYEQYF. Written as DNA, the CDR3 is TGTGCCAGCGTCAAGGGACTTCTCCCCTACGAGCAGTACTTC.

The genes are TRBV9 and TRBJ2-2, with a possible D match to TRBD1 (5 bases). Trimming took off 0 bases at V and 5 bases at J, with 8 bases between the two ends. CDR3 length: 14 residues. Germline CDR1 and CDR2: SGDLS and YYNGEE. The CDR3 protein is CASSVEGLTGELFF. The DNA of the CDR3 is TGTGCCAGCAGCGTAGAGGGGCTGACCGGGGAGCTGTTTTTT.

Details on this clonotype: A much bigger clone sits one base away, suggesting this may be a read error. The J gene is TRBJ1-5, the V gene TRBV28; D is undetermined. Per the germline V gene, CDR1 is MDHEN and CDR2 is SYDVKM. This CDR3 comprises 13 residues. The CDR3: CAGSLDIGQPQHF. CDR3 sequence (DNA): TGTGCCGGCAGTCTAGACATCGGTCAGCCCCAGCATTTT.

This rearrangement joins TRBV10-3 to TRBJ2-6; 7 bases align to TRBD1. The germline V gene has CDR1 ENHRY and CDR2 SYGVKD. The CDR3 extends over 19 amino acids. V shed 2 bases, J shed 0 bases, and the junction held 10 bases outside the gene matches. DNA of the CDR3: TGTGCCATCAGTGAGCCGCCGACAGGGCTCCACTCTGGGGCCAACGTCCTGACTTTC. It codes for CAISEPPTGLHSGANVLTF.

This clonotype appeared many times. V usage is TRBV11-2 and J usage is TRBJ2-3; 11 nucleotides agree with TRBD2. The length of the CDR3 is 15 residues. Germline CDR1 SGHAT, CDR2 FQNNGV. J gave up 2 bases and V 6 bases, and 4 bases lay outside the gene matches. The CDR3 here is CASRGLAEFTDTQYF. In DNA, the CDR3 is TGTGCCAGCAGGGGACTAGCGGAGTTCACAGATACGCAGTATTTT.

The genes are TRBV5-4 and TRBJ2-2; TRBD2 matches 9 bases. The CDR3 is 15 amino acids. J gave up 6 bases and V 3 bases, and 6 bases lay outside the gene matches. Germline CDR1 is SGHNT and CDR2 is YYREEE (reference sequence). The CDR3 coding sequence is TGTGCCAGCAGCTATCCTAGCGGGACGGCCGGGGAGCTGTTTTTT. Residues: CASSYPSGTAGELFF.

V usage is TRBV20-1 and J usage is TRBJ2-3; the match to TRBD2 covers 8 bases. The V segment lost 2 bases and the J segment 2 bases; nucleotides outside the gene matches: 12. CDR1 DFQATT and CDR2 SNEGSKA come from the germline V gene (reference sequence). The CDR3 is 17 residues long. CDR3 in DNA: TGCAGTGCTAGACTCCCCTCCTCTAGCGGGCCCACAGATACGCAGTATTTT. This codes for CSARLPSSSGPTDTQYF.

The genes are TRBV27 and TRBJ2-6, with 7 bases fitting TRBD2. The junction had 7 bases not matched to a gene; V was cut back by 8 bases and J by 0 bases. The V gene's germline CDR1 is MNHEY and CDR2 SMNVEV (reference sequence). This CDR3 region has 16 residues. The DNA for the CDR3 is TGTGCCAGCCGCCATGGCGGGGGCTCTGGGGCCAACGTCCTGACTTTC. Translated: CASRHGGGSGANVLTF.

This clonotype was recorded at least ten times. The chain is built from TRBV28 and TRBJ2-7, with TRBD2 matching over 8 bases. V dropped 3 bases and J dropped 6; count of bases not matched to a gene: 13. CDR3 length: 16 amino acids. Per germline, CDR1 MDHEN and CDR2 SYDVKM. The DNA for the CDR3 is TGTGCCAGCAGTTTGGGGCCGGGACTAGTCAGTCCCGAGCAGTACTTC. Encoded protein: CASSLGPGLVSPEQYF.

This clonotype was detected only a few times. The chain employs TRBV4-3 and TRBJ2-1; weak D call: TRBD2 (5 bases). Between the trimmed V and J ends, which lost 6 bases and 8 bases, there was a span of 14 bases. Per germline, CDR1 LGHNA and CDR2 YSLEER. The CDR3 runs 13 residues. The CDR3 DNA reads TGCGCCAGCAGTGAGCAGGCCGGGGATGAGCAGTTCTTC. It translates to CASSEQAGDEQFF.

This clonotype was counted a few times. The chain uses TRBV6-2 or TRBV6-3 and TRBJ2-7, with 10 bases lining up with TRBD1. Germline V gene data show CDR1 as MNHEY and CDR2 as SVGEGT. Germline trimming cut 5 bases from V and 7 bases from J; bases unmatched to any gene: 8. This CDR3 region has 14 residues. The CDR3 spells CASSRTGGMGEQYF. The CDR3, as DNA: TGTGCCAGCAGTCGGACAGGGGGAATGGGAGAGCAGTACTTC.